One and the same sample provided the 30 T cell receptor beta chains below, sequenced in a study of T cell repertoires in cytomegalovirus infection. TCRdb recomputed calls from the reads with MiXCR, one row per CDR3 protein. The sample carries about 140,000 distinct CDR3 sequences, 25% to 35% recorded once. The antigens for these receptors are not known. Material: CD8+ T cells from cultured PBMCs, obtained from culture after CMV antigen stimulation. The receptors originated from a human donor in good health (CMV status not recorded). Some clones in this sample may be carry-over from other donors' samples.

The chain links TRBV7-9 to TRBJ1-4, with TRBD1 matching 7 bases. V gave up 4 bases and J gave up 8 bases; unmatched junction bases: 7. CDR1 is SEHNR, CDR2 FQNEAQ, per germline (reference sequence). This CDR3 has 14 residues. CDR3: CASSSYRGPEKLFF. The CDR3 DNA follows: TGTGCCAGCAGCTCATACAGGGGACCCGAAAAACTGTTTTTT.

The chain recombines TRBV2 with TRBJ2-7; 15 bases line up with TRBD2. CDR3 length: 15 residues. The germline V gene encodes CDR1 SNHLY and CDR2 FYNNEI. V was pared by 3 bases and J by 6 bases, with 3 bases of the junction left unmatched. CDR3 bases: TGTGCCAGCAGTGATGGACTAGCGGGGGGGCGCGAGCAGTACTTC. Residues: CASSDGLAGGREQYF.

This clonotype was picked up many times. This chain joins TRBV10-3 and TRBJ1-2, with a tentative D call TRBD1 (5 bases). The CDR3 runs 12 residues. Germline CDR1 reads ENHRY; CDR2 reads SYGVKD. The V end was cut by 7 bases, the J end by 3 bases, with 9 bases between. This chain's CDR3 is CAINGGYYGYTF. CDR3 in DNA: TGTGCCATCAATGGGGGGTACTATGGCTACACCTTC.

In this sample, this clonotype turned up a few times. One base away lies a much larger clone, so this may be a sequencing read error. V gene TRBV2 combines with J gene TRBJ2-7; D gene ambiguous. In germline, CDR1 is SNHLY, CDR2 FYNNEI. The CDR3 consists of 11 residues. Trimming cost V 3 bases and J 2 bases, with 2 bases left between them. CDR3 protein: CASSDTYEQYF. The CDR3 nucleotides are TGTGCCAGCAGTGACACCTACGAGCAGTACTTC.

The CDR3 reads CASTSTGATGELFF. CDR3 bases: TGTGCCAGTACGTCGACGGGAGCCACCGGGGAGCTGTTTTTT. This chain uses TRBV19 with TRBJ2-2, with a weak D call TRBD2 (6 bases). This CDR3 is built from 14 residues. Germline V lookup: CDR1 LNHDA, CDR2 SQIVND (reference sequence). V was trimmed by 7 bases and J by 4 bases, leaving 13 bases between them. Filled out from reference TRBV19 and TRBJ2-2, the complete variable domain reads DGGITQSPKYLFRKEGQNVTLSCEQNLNHDAMYWYRQDPGQGLRLIYYSQIVNDFQKGDIAEGYSVSREKKESFPLTVTSAQKNPTAFYLCASTSTGATGELFFGEGSRLTVL.

The rearrangement links TRBV19 to TRBJ1-1; weak D call: TRBD1 (5 bases). The CDR3 consists of 13 residues. Trimming removed 9 bases from V and 3 bases from J, with 14 bases in between. CDR1 is LNHDA, CDR2 SQIVND, per germline (reference sequence). DNA for the CDR3: TGTGCCAGCCAACCGGGACGGCACACTGAAGCTTTCTTT. Protein: CASQPGRHTEAFF.

This clonotype was seen more than once but under ten times. V gene TRBV27 combines with J gene TRBJ2-7; possibly TRBD1 for D (6 bases). The CDR3 is 14 residues long. Germline assignment: CDR1 MNHEY and CDR2 SMNVEV (reference sequence). V lost 3 bases and J 2 bases, leaving 11 bases between the germline ends. In DNA, the CDR3 is TGTGCCAGCAGTTTTGGGGGCCCCCCCTACGAGCAGTACTTC. Its protein product is CASSFGGPPYEQYF.

The CDR3 loop reads CASSVPIAGGLADTQYF. The CDR3 region has the DNA TGTGCCAGCAGCGTTCCAATAGCGGGGGGGCTGGCAGATACGCAGTATTTT. This chain connects TRBV9 to TRBJ2-3; 11 nucleotides align to TRBD2. The V segment lost 2 bases and the J segment 4 bases; nucleotides outside the gene matches: 9. Per the germline V gene, CDR1 is SGDLS and CDR2 is YYNGEE. This CDR3 contains 17 residues.

This chain connects TRBV7-8 to TRBJ2-7, with D perhaps assigned TRBD1 or TRBD2 (6 bases each). V lost 5 bases and J lost 3, with 20 bases in between. This CDR3 has 16 amino acids. The germline gives CDR1 SGHVS, CDR2 FQNEAQ. The CDR3 DNA sequence: TGTGCCAGCAGCCTCTTTACGGGGGCATTGGGCTACGAGCAGTACTTC. This sequence encodes CASSLFTGALGYEQYF.

V usage is TRBV12-3 or TRBV12-4 and J usage is TRBJ1-3; D call uncertain. This CDR3 is built from 13 residues. The CDR3 loop is CAYGRTAGNTIYF. The CDR3 nucleotides read TGTGCTTACGGCCGGACCGCTGGAAACACCATATATTTT.

This clonotype has only a few counts. This sequence joins TRBV2 and TRBJ2-1; D call uncertain. The CDR3 is made up of 12 amino acids. Trimming shortened V by 6 bases and J by 5 bases, and 8 bases separated the two germline ends. CDR1 is SNHLY and CDR2 is FYNNEI in the germline V gene. CDR3 in amino acids: CASRANDNEQFF. CDR3 bases: TGTGCCAGCAGGGCCAATGACAATGAGCAGTTCTTC.

There are a few counts of this clonotype. The chain couples TRBV12-3 or TRBV12-4 to TRBJ2-7; 13 bases fit TRBD2. The V gene end was trimmed by 6 bases and the J gene end by 2 bases; junction bases not matched to a gene: 4. The CDR3 totals 15 residues. Here the CDR3 reads CASSGTSGIAYEQYF. Written as DNA, the CDR3 is TGTGCCAGCAGCGGGACTAGCGGGATAGCCTACGAGCAGTACTTC.

This clonotype appeared a few times. In nucleotides, the CDR3 is TGTGCCAGCAGCCCCTACAGGGGAGTGGTCCAAGATACGCAGTATTTT. Residues: CASSPYRGVVQDTQYF. V is TRBV7-8 and J is TRBJ2-3, with 7 bases lining up with TRBD1. CDR1 SGHVS and CDR2 FQNEAQ come from the germline V gene. The CDR3 sequence is 16 residues long. Germline trimming cut 5 bases from V and 5 bases from J; bases unmatched to any gene: 13.

This clonotype was picked up a small number of times. The chain is built from TRBV4-1 and TRBJ1-4, with D maybe TRBD1 (6 bases). V was clipped by 7 bases and J by 0 bases, with 12 bases between them. The CDR3 runs 15 residues. Looked up from germline, CDR1 is MGHRA and CDR2 is YSYEKL. CDR3 loop: CASTNRVTTNEKLFF. The CDR3 nucleotides are TGCGCCAGCACCAACAGGGTTACAACTAATGAAAAACTGTTTTTT.

A few counts support this clonotype. The chain carries TRBV4-1 and TRBJ2-5, with D possibly TRBD2 on 5 matching bases. There are 12 residues in the CDR3. Deletions cut 0 bases from V and 7 bases from J, with 6 bases between. Looked up from germline, CDR1 is MGHRA and CDR2 is YSYEKL. CDR3: CASSQDRGTQYF. CDR3 nucleotide sequence: TGCGCCAGCAGCCAAGATCGGGGGACCCAGTACTTC.

This sequence joins TRBV7-2 and TRBJ1-5, with 10 bases identical to TRBD1. After removal of 3 bases from V and 10 bases from J, the junction contained 12 bases not matched to a gene. CDR1 and CDR2 (germline): SGHTA, FQGNSA. The CDR3 has 16 residues. Here the CDR3 reads CASSLGRDRGRSPQHF. In DNA, the CDR3 is TGTGCCAGCAGCTTGGGGCGGGACAGGGGCCGGTCCCCCCAGCATTTT. The full variable domain, rest sourced from reference TRBV7-2 and TRBJ1-5, is GAGVSQSPSNKVTEKGKDVELRCDPISGHTALYWYRQSLGQGLEFLIYFQGNSAPDKSGLPSDRFSAERTGGSVSTLTIQRTQQEDSAVYLCASSLGRDRGRSPQHFGDGTRLSIL.

This sequence joins TRBV7-8 and TRBJ2-2; 8 bases agree with TRBD2. The CDR3 runs to 16 residues. Germline V gives CDR1 SGHVS, CDR2 FQNEAQ. The V and J ends lost 4 bases and 1 base, in that order; junction bases with no gene match: 5. The CDR3 sequence is CASSYTGTRNTGELFF. CDR3 in DNA: TGTGCCAGCAGCTACACCGGGACTAGGAACACCGGGGAGCTGTTTTTT.

V gene TRBV7-2 combines with J gene TRBJ2-5; D is perhaps TRBD1 or TRBD2 (5 bases each). Deletions cut 4 bases from V and 2 bases from J, with 11 bases between. CDR1 is SGHTA, CDR2 FQGNSA, per germline. This CDR3 is 14 amino acids long. The CDR3 region is CASSYGAFQETQYF. DNA of the CDR3: TGTGCCAGCAGCTACGGGGCCTTTCAAGAGACCCAGTACTTC.

At least ten counts were recorded for this clonotype. This chain links TRBV4-1 with TRBJ1-1, with D possibly matching TRBD1 (5 bases). Germline CDR1 MGHRA, CDR2 YSYEKL. Trimming removed 4 bases from V and 5 bases from J, with 14 bases in between. The length of the CDR3 is 14 residues. CDR3 protein: CASSPSGSGTEAFF. The CDR3 DNA follows: TGCGCCAGCAGCCCCTCAGGGTCCGGTACTGAAGCTTTCTTT.

The chain has TRBV19 and TRBJ2-7, with 10 nucleotides matching TRBD2. The CDR3 runs 14 residues. Per the germline V gene, CDR1 is LNHDA and CDR2 is SQIVND (reference sequence). V trimming: 2 bases; J trimming: 2 bases; junction bases outside the gene matches: 0. CDR3 in amino acids: CASSISGGAYEQYF. In DNA form, the CDR3 reads TGTGCCAGTAGTATAAGCGGGGGGGCCTACGAGCAGTACTTC.

This clonotype was detected many times. This rearrangement joins TRBV11-2 to TRBJ1-1; no firm D call. The CDR3 spans 13 residues. V dropped 1 base and J dropped 5 bases, with 8 bases sitting between them. From germline, CDR1 is SGHAT and CDR2 FQNNGV. The CDR3 loop reads CASSLVLGTEAFF. The CDR3 DNA follows: TGTGCCAGCAGCTTAGTTTTGGGGACTGAAGCTTTCTTT.

The genes are TRBV9 and TRBJ2-1; D is unclear. The CDR3 is made up of 15 amino acids. The germline V gene has CDR1 SGDLS and CDR2 YYNGEE. Trimming left V 7 bases short and J 0 bases short, with 14 bases between. The CDR3 bases are TGTGCCAGCGCCCCTGACCCGAGCTCCTACAATGAGCAGTTCTTC. Translation: CASAPDPSSYNEQFF.

For this clonotype: One end of the junction fails to match germline, which may point to a read error. The rearrangement uses TRBV11-3 and TRBJ2-5; D remains unclear. Germline V gene sequence: CDR1 SGHNT, CDR2 YENEEA. This CDR3 spans 13 amino acids. The DNA for the CDR3 is TGTGCCAACAGCTTATTCCCCGGAGAGACCCAGTACTTC. Translating gives CANSLFPGETQYF.

J is TRBJ2-3 and V is TRBV4-2, with TRBD1 matching 7 bases. Per the germline V gene, CDR1 is LGHNA and CDR2 is YNFKEQ. This CDR3 contains 16 residues. V trimming: 1 base; J trimming: 0 bases; junction bases outside the gene matches: 4. CDR3 sequence: CASSQVQGSSTDTQYF. CDR3 nucleotides: TGTGCCAGCAGCCAAGTACAGGGGTCTAGCACAGATACGCAGTATTTT.

This clonotype was recorded once. A read error may explain this, as a much larger clone is one base away. Without the conserved terminal phenylalanine or tryptophan, this CDR3 likely stems from a read error. The chain has TRBV6-6 and TRBJ2-6, with TRBD1 as a possible D gene (5 bases). The V and J ends lost 6 bases and 4 bases respectively, with 25 bases between them. The CDR3 sequence is 19 residues long. CDR1 and CDR2 from the germline V gene are MNHNY and SVGAGI (reference sequence). CDR3 sequence: CASSPHLGQLDDGANVLTY. The CDR3 region has the DNA TGTGCCAGCAGCCCCCATTTGGGGCAGCTCGATGACGGGGCCAACGTCCTGACTTAC.

The V call is TRBV2, the J call TRBJ2-5; D is ambiguous. Germline lookup yields CDR1 SNHLY and CDR2 FYNNEI. Trimming took off 6 bases at V and 3 bases at J, with 11 bases between the two ends. The CDR3 extends over 13 amino acids. The CDR3 DNA follows: TGTGCCAGCAGCGGCCTTGGGGAAGAGACCCAGTACTTC. Its translation: CASSGLGEETQYF. Looking up the rest from reference TRBV2 and TRBJ2-5 gives the full variable domain: EPEVTQTPSHQVTQMGQEVILRCVPISNHLYFYWYRQILGQKVEFLVSFYNNEISEKSEIFDDQFSVERPDGSNFTLKIRSTKLEDSAMYFCASSGLGEETQYFGPGTRLLVL.

There are a few counts of this clonotype. This chain uses TRBV5-6 with TRBJ1-4; D may be TRBD1 (6 bases). Germline-derived CDR1 and CDR2 are SGHDT and YYEEEE. Trimming stripped 0 bases from V and 3 bases from J, with 12 bases between. This CDR3 comprises 16 residues. This chain's CDR3 is CASSLAGGAANEKLFF. The CDR3 DNA reads as TGTGCCAGCAGCTTGGCCGGGGGGGCGGCTAATGAAAAACTGTTTTTT.

This sequence joins TRBV20-1 and TRBJ1-5, with a possible D match to TRBD1 (5 bases). The CDR3 extends over 15 amino acids. Germline V gene data show CDR1 as DFQATT and CDR2 as SNEGSKA (reference sequence). Trimming took 1 base from V and 2 from J, leaving 12 bases between them. The CDR3 loop is CSARGVETGNQPQHF. The CDR3 DNA follows: TGCAGTGCTAGAGGGGTTGAGACAGGCAATCAGCCCCAGCATTTT.

This clonotype was counted once. This chain uses TRBV5-5 with TRBJ2-7, with D possibly matching TRBD1 (6 bases). Germline CDR1 is SGHKS and CDR2 is YYEKEE (reference sequence). This CDR3 comprises 14 residues. Trimming left V 2 bases short and J 3 bases short, with 12 bases between. The CDR3: CASSLGQLVYEQYF. The CDR3 coding sequence is TGTGCCAGCAGCTTAGGACAGCTAGTCTACGAGCAGTACTTC.

This clonotype has more than one count but fewer than ten. This chain links TRBV12-3 or TRBV12-4 with TRBJ1-2; a possible D gene is TRBD1 (6 bases). The CDR3 has 13 residues. V lost 5 bases to trimming and J lost 7 bases, with 14 bases between them. The chain's CDR3 is CASSQTGRSGYTF. CDR3 sequence (DNA): TGTGCCAGCAGTCAAACAGGGAGGAGTGGCTACACCTTC.